Below, one T cell receptor beta chain is given with its context. The clone's antigen remains unknown. One base away there is no much larger clone; base qualities are not given. V lost 3 bases and J lost 4 bases; the stretch between them is 19 bases long. CDR1 and CDR2 are read off the germline V gene (reference sequence) as SSHAT and FNYEAQ. Reading from cysteine to phenylalanine, the CDR3 counts 17 amino acids. CDR3 DNA only is kept here, 51 bases in frame from base 1. Library generation was performed with 5' RACE. Sequencing instrument: Illumina HiSeq 2500. The second PCR ran for about 6 to 11 cycles and used a J-beta primer mix along with a sample-barcoded 5' primer. A template-switch 5' adaptor carrying 12 random nucleotides introduced a unique molecular identifier onto each TCR beta cDNA molecule. Each sample yielded at least 2.5 million CDR3-containing paired-end reads. All of the RNA was converted into first-strand cDNA using the Mint cDNA synthesis kit, with a TRBC-specific oligonucleotide serving as the primer. Following uracil-DNA glycosylase treatment, a first 18-cycle PCR with universal primers M1SS and BC2_uni_R was performed on all cDNA. The published analysis was carried out like this. Normalization of each sample was performed by random selection of 1 million high-quality reads, each carrying a distinct molecular identifier. Reads sharing molecular identifiers were discarded rather than binned into consensus sequences. MiTCR, run with a Q25 quality threshold and the strictest error-elimination algorithm, handled CDR3 identification, clonotype clustering and error correction. Lower-bound total TCR beta diversity was estimated with a nonparametric unseen species model using Euler transformation. Through fastp at Q25 and MiXCR, TCRdb rebuilt clones from the public reads, retaining in-frame beta chains. Under each unique CDR3 protein, matching rows form one entry showing the most common genes and DNA. Clone size and V and J calls follow TCRdb, not the original study. Here the sample has about 1.4 million distinct CDR3 sequences; roughly 64% occur a single time. The ten largest clones add up to roughly 6.3% of the sample.

Systemically healthy Caucasian individuals from Russia, roughly 40 in total and aged roughly 6 to 100 years, were included as donors. Approximately 10 milliliters of peripheral blood were collected from each donor into EDTA-treated Vacutainer tubes. PBMCs were isolated by Ficoll-Paque density-gradient centrifugation, with at least 6 million obtained per sample. Trizol reagent was used to extract total RNA from PBMCs, with at least 5.5 micrograms per sample. For every donor, an aliquot of PBMCs went through flow cytometry to measure the percentages of naive CD45RAhigh/CD27high T cells. This entry is derived from a study of blood T cells in healthy people across ages (dated by TCRdb to between 2014 and 2017). Turning to the overall study: In model experiments, template switching captured about one uniquely barcoded TCR beta cDNA molecule for every two T cells. Using deep sequencing normalized with unique cDNA molecular identifiers, the study measured how TCR beta repertoire diversity changes with age. The donors were divided into four age groups: young (average approximately 17 years), middle-aged (approximately 41), aged (about 62) and long-lived (roughly 82). To avoid experimental bias, donors of different ages were spread randomly across the sequencing lanes. For two donors (one aged 18 to 29 and one aged 80 or older), the study analyzed two additional independent replicas of 1 million unique cDNA reads from the same blood draw. Paper-wide results and their limitations: As age increased, observed TCR beta diversity per million T cells dropped in a roughly linear way, and a significant reduction was already evident by age 40. The long-lived group showed more naive CD4+ T cells, fewer expanded clones and increased TCR diversity than the aged group, suggesting age selection. Because the CMV infection status of the donors was unknown, age-related changes in expanded clonotypes may potentially have been confounded. Because profiling used bulk unsorted PBMCs, naive and antigen-experienced compartments could not be compared conclusively. Estimates of total diversity based on one million sequenced T cells were considered lower bounds and underestimates. A strong correlation was found between observed TCR beta diversity and the percentage of naive T cells measured by flow cytometry.

Recombination linked TRBV7-7 to TRBJ2-1; the D gene is perhaps TRBD2, from 6 matching bases. The sample was blood. The source is a man between 18 and 35 years old in good health. The sequenced DNA is TGTGCCAGCAGCTTGCTTCCCGGGAGCTTGAGATACAATGAGCAGTTCTTC. Translated, this is CASSLLPGSLRYNEQFF. The reference TRBV7-7 and TRBJ2-1 proteins fill in what lies around the CDR3, so the full variable domain reads GAGVSQSPRYKVTKRGQDVTLRCDPISSHATLYWYQQALGQGPEFLTYFNYEAQPDKSGLPSDRFSAERPEGSISTLTIQRTEQRDSAMYRCASSLLPGSLRYNEQFFGPGTRLTVL.